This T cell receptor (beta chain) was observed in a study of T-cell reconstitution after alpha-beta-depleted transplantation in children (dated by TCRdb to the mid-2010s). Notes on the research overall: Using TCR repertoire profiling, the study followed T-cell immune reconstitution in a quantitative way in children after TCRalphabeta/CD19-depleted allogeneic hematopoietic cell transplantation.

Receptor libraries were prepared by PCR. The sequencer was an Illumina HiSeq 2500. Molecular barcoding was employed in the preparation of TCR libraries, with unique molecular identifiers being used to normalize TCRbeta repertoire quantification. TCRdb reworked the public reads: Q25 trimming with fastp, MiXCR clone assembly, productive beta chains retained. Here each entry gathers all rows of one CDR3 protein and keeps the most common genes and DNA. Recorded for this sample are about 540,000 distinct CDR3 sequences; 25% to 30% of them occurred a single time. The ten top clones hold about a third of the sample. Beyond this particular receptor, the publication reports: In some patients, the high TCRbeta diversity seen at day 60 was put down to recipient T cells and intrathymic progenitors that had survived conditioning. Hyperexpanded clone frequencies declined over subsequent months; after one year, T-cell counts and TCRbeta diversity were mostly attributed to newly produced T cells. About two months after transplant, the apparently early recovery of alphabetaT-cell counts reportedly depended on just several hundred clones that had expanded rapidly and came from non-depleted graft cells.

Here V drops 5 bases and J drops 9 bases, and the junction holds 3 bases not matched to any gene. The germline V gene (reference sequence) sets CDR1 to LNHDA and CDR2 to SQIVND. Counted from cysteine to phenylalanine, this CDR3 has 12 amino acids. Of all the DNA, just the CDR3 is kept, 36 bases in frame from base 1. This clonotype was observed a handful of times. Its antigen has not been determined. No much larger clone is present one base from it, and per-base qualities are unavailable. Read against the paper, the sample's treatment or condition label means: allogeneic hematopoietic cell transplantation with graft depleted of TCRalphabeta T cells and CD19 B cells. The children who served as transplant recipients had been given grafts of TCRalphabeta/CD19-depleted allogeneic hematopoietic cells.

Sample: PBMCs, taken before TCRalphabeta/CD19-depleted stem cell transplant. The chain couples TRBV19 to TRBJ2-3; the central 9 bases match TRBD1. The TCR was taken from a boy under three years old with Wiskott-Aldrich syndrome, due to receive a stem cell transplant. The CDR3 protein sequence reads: CASSRTGATQYF. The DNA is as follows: TGTGCCAGTAGTCGGACAGGGGCCACGCAGTATTTT.